This is a list of T cell receptor beta chains from one sample in a study of CD8 T cells in ankylosing spondylitis. TCRdb reprocessed the 5' RACE reads with MiXCR, giving one entry per CDR3 protein. Of approximately 440,000 distinct CDR3 sequences listed, about 15% are singletons. Sequencing was carried out using blood, either unsorted or a sorted T cell fraction (not recorded which). These receptors all come from a male donor with ankylosing spondylitis. Each CDR3 is given with its conserved first and last residue. The D gene is left open where the match is weak. Clone size appears in some rows only: once, few, many, or a class for an expanded clone.

D,size,J,V,DNA,CDR3
TRBD2,many,TRBJ2-1,TRBV12-3/TRBV12-4,TGTGCCAGCAGCCCGGGACTAGCGGTCTATGAGCAGTTCTTC,CASSPGLAVYEQFF
-,-,TRBJ2-1,TRBV19,TGTGCCAGTAGTATAGCCAGGGCCGATGAGCAGTTCTTC,CASSIARADEQFF
-,few,TRBJ1-3,TRBV5-1,TGCGCCAGCAGTGATGGGGTCGGAAACACCATATATTTT,CASSDGVGNTIYF
-,few,TRBJ1-1,TRBV20-1,TGCAGTGCTAGAGATGAGGGGTCCACTGAAGCTTTCTTT,CSARDEGSTEAFF
-,many,TRBJ2-1,TRBV3-1,TGTGCCAGCAGCCGAAACCGGGCCCAAGGTAGTGAGCAGTTCTTC,CASSRNRAQGSEQFF
-,-,TRBJ2-5,TRBV20-1,TGCAGTGCTCCTCATTGGATGGGAGAGACCCAGTACTTC,CSAPHWMGETQYF
TRBD2,many,TRBJ2-1,TRBV7-9,TGTGCCAGCGCGGGGGTGCTGGGTGAGCAGTTCTTC,CASAGVLGEQFF
TRBD2,-,TRBJ2-3,TRBV7-9,TGTGCCAGCAGCTCCCAACTAGCGCCTTTCACAGATACGCAGTATTTT,CASSSQLAPFTDTQYF
-,-,TRBJ2-3,TRBV3-1,TGTGCCAGCAGCCAAGCCACAGGGTGGAGGACAGATACGCAGTATTTT,CASSQATGWRTDTQYF
-,few,TRBJ2-1,TRBV3-1,TGTGCCAGCAGCCAAGTGTACAGTAATGAGCAGTTCTTC,CASSQVYSNEQFF
-,few,TRBJ1-2,TRBV20-1,TGCAGTGCTAGCCCCATTGACTCGGGCTACACCTTC,CSASPIDSGYTF
TRBD1,few,TRBJ1-1,TRBV12-3/TRBV12-4,TGTGCCAGCAGTGACAGACAGGGTAGGAACACTGAAGCTTTCTTT,CASSDRQGRNTEAFF